This T cell receptor (beta chain) was recorded in a study of T cell responses to AZD1222 COVID-19 vaccine. About the research overall: Analysis merged second doses at about 4 or about 12 weeks.

Regarding the study as a whole: Across the whole spike, CD4 TCRs peaked at regions 160-218 and 743-854.

In regard to this clone: Its antigen is as yet unknown.

CDR1 and CDR2 from the germline V gene are WNHNN and SYGVQD (reference sequence). V dropped 7 bases and J dropped 7 bases, with 10 bases sitting between them. The length of the CDR3 is 11 residues. The method was immunoSEQ multiplex PCR; TCRdb's version includes in-frame clones alone and lacks a portion of them. The repertoire holds around 120,000 clones, roughly 89% seen once, with about 29% in the top ten. This sequence originates from an adult in good health. This chain connects TRBV10-1 to TRBJ1-1; D uncertain. The starting material was peripheral blood, obtained on day 0 of AZD1222 vaccination. The CDR3 sequence: CASKKAYEAFF. Here the CDR3 DNA reads TGCGCCAGCAAGAAAGCTTATGAAGCTTTCTTT.